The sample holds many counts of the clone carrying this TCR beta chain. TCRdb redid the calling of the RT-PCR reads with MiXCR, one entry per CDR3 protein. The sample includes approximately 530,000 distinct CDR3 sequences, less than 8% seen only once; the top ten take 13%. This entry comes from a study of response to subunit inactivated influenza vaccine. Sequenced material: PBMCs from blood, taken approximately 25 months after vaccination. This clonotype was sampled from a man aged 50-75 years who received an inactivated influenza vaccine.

In DNA, the CDR3 is TGTGCCAGCTCACTCACAGCCCGGGCCCAGTACTTC. Its translation is CASSLTARAQYF. The rearrangement uses TRBV18 and TRBJ2-5; D is undetermined. The CDR3 is 12 amino acids. Per germline, CDR1 KGHSH and CDR2 LQKENI. Trimming cost V 4 bases and J 9 bases, with 12 bases left between them.